A single sample gave rise to the 27 T cell receptor beta chains below, sequenced in a study of T cell responses to AZD1222 COVID-19 vaccine. Only in-frame clones appear in the TCRdb table, and some are missing; sequencing was by immunoSEQ multiplex PCR. Altogether 130,000 or so clones are present, roughly nine tenths being singletons, with the ten largest covering 5.4%. Sample: peripheral blood, taken on day 0 of AZD1222 vaccination. The receptors come from an adult in good health.

The chain joins TRBV12-3 or TRBV12-4 to TRBJ2-1; D is ambiguous. There are 11 residues in the CDR3. V shed 2 bases and J shed 6 bases, with 2 bases lying between them. CDR3 in amino acids: CASSLTNEQFF. CDR3 nucleotides: TGTGCCAGCAGTTTAACCAATGAGCAGTTCTTC.

The chain couples TRBV27 to TRBJ1-1; D gene uncertain. Trimming pared 3 bases from V and 4 bases from J, leaving 9 bases between. Germline CDR1 reads MNHEY; CDR2 reads SMNVEV (reference sequence). There are 13 residues in the CDR3. The CDR3 coding sequence is TGTGCCAGCAGTTTGGCCGGAGGCACTGAAGCTTTCTTT. It is translated as CASSLAGGTEAFF.

J is TRBJ1-2 and V is TRBV7-8; D not certain. Germline loops: CDR1 SGHVS, CDR2 FQNEAQ. V shed 5 bases and J shed 13 bases, with 29 bases lying between them. The CDR3 is made up of 16 amino acids. CDR3: CASSPSLPRTGSSLTF. CDR3 nucleotide sequence: TGTGCCAGCAGCCCTAGTTTACCCCGCACCGGCTCCTCGCTCACCTTC.

This clone was counted a single time. The chain employs TRBV30 and TRBJ1-3, with no clear D. The CDR3 contains 13 residues. The V end lost 3 bases, the J end lost 3 bases, and 9 bases lay between the germline ends. The germline V gene encodes CDR1 GTSNPN and CDR2 SVGIG (reference sequence). CDR3: CAWSPQLGNTIYF. In DNA, the CDR3 is TGTGCCTGGAGCCCTCAGCTTGGAAACACCATATATTTT.

The chain combines TRBV19 with TRBJ1-2, with no clear D. The CDR3 runs 14 residues. Looked up from germline, CDR1 is LNHDA and CDR2 is SQIVND (reference sequence). Trimming left V 3 bases short and J 0 bases short, with 8 bases between. As DNA, the CDR3 is TGTGCCAGTAGTATTCAACGGACTAACTATGGCTACACCTTC. Protein sequence: CASSIQRTNYGYTF.

This chain joins TRBV5-1 and TRBJ1-2; a weak D match, TRBD1 (5 bases). Germline loops: CDR1 SGHRS, CDR2 YFSETQ. V lost 4 bases and J lost 7, with 14 bases in between. This CDR3 has 13 amino acids. CDR3 nucleotide sequence: TGCGCCAGCAGCGTCCGGGACGGTCGTGGCTACACCTTC. Its translation: CASSVRDGRGYTF.

The rearrangement uses TRBV6-5 and TRBJ1-2, with D uncertain. The germline gives CDR1 MNHEY, CDR2 SVGAGI. The CDR3 is made up of 11 amino acids. V shed 6 bases and J shed 7 bases, with 9 bases lying between them. The CDR3 protein is CASSLPGGYTF. DNA of the CDR3: TGTGCCAGCAGCCTCCCGGGTGGCTACACCTTC.

This sequence joins TRBV12-5 and TRBJ2-7; 9 bases are a match to TRBD1. V shed 2 bases, J shed 1 base, and the junction held 3 bases outside the gene matches. The CDR3 totals 15 residues. Germline CDR1 reads LGHNT; CDR2 reads FRNRAP. The CDR3 DNA reads TGTGCTAGTGGTTTGAGACAGGGGGTGTCCTACGAGCAGTACTTC. It encodes CASGLRQGVSYEQYF.

The chain carries TRBV25-1 and TRBJ1-2; possibly TRBD1 for D (5 bases). Germline lookup yields CDR1 MGHDK and CDR2 SYGVNS. This CDR3 is built from 16 residues. Trimming took 1 base from V and 4 from J, leaving 16 bases between them. The CDR3 nucleotides are TGTGCCAGCAGTGAATGGGGAGGGACGGATCTCTATGGCTACACCTTC. As protein: CASSEWGGTDLYGYTF.

This sequence joins TRBV2 and TRBJ2-5; D is possibly TRBD2 (6 bases). Trimming removed 6 bases at V and 2 bases at J, with 10 bases between. The CDR3 is made up of 13 amino acids. Germline CDR1 SNHLY, CDR2 FYNNEI. For the CDR3, the DNA is TGTGCCAGCAGGTCCGCGGGACAAGAGACCCAGTACTTC. This encodes CASRSAGQETQYF.

This clone turned up a few times. The chain is built from TRBV5-1 and TRBJ2-7; TRBD1 matches 8 bases. The germline gives CDR1 SGHRS, CDR2 YFSETQ. The CDR3 is made up of 14 amino acids. J gave up 6 bases and V 0 bases, and 5 bases lay outside the gene matches. CDR3 sequence: CASSLDGQGLEQYF. As DNA, the CDR3 is TGCGCCAGCAGCTTGGATGGACAGGGTCTCGAGCAGTACTTC.

The CDR3 reads CASSLDRGKETQYF. The CDR3 region has the DNA TGCGCCAGCAGCTTGGATAGAGGAAAAGAGACCCAGTACTTC. The chain is built from TRBV5-1 and TRBJ2-5; D not resolved. This CDR3 contains 14 residues. The ends were cut back, 0 bases at V and 3 bases at J, with 9 bases in the middle. Germline V gene lookup returns CDR1 SGHRS and CDR2 YFSETQ.

J is TRBJ2-2 and V is TRBV3-1 (or the pseudogene TRBV3-2); 8 bases map to TRBD1. Losses at the gene ends were 5 bases for V and 6 bases for J; bases not matched to a gene: 14. The germline V gene encodes CDR1 LGHDT and CDR2 YNNKEL (reference sequence). The CDR3 length is 17 residues. CDR3 DNA: TGTGCCAGCAGCTTTAGGGCAAGCAGGGGGCTACCCGGGGAGCTGTTTTTT. It specifies CASSFRASRGLPGELFF.

This rearrangement joins TRBV5-6 to TRBJ1-4; D call uncertain. The CDR3 extends over 15 amino acids. CDR1 SGHDT and CDR2 YYEEEE come from the germline V gene. V was pared by 0 bases and J by 2 bases, with 8 bases between. CDR3 residues: CASSLGPNTNEKLFF. The CDR3 region has the DNA TGTGCCAGCAGCTTGGGACCAAACACTAATGAAAAACTGTTTTTT.

This clone has a handful of counts. The J gene is TRBJ1-1, the V gene TRBV10-2; 7 positions agree with TRBD1. The V gene end was trimmed by 3 bases and the J gene end by 0 bases; junction bases not matched to a gene: 1. Germline V gives CDR1 WSHSY, CDR2 SAAADI. The CDR3 loop spans 14 amino acids. The DNA for the CDR3 is TGCGCCAGCAGTGACGGGACAGTGAACACTGAAGCTTTCTTT. Its protein product is CASSDGTVNTEAFF.

The rearrangement links TRBV6-5 to TRBJ1-5, with 9 nucleotides matching TRBD1. V gave up 6 bases and J gave up 7 bases; unmatched junction bases: 4. The CDR3 extends over 13 amino acids. CDR1 is MNHEY and CDR2 is SVGAGI in the germline V gene. DNA for the CDR3: TGTGCCAGCAGGGGACAGGGAGGACAGCCCCAGCATTTT. Protein sequence: CASRGQGGQPQHF.

This sequence joins TRBV11-3 and TRBJ2-7; a weak D match, TRBD1 (5 bases). Trimming cost V 0 bases and J 2 bases, with 5 bases left between them. Germline V CDR1 and CDR2: SGHNT, YENEEA. There are 13 residues in the CDR3. The CDR3 DNA is TGTGCCAGCAGCTTAGAAGGGGCCTACGAGCAGTACTTC. As protein: CASSLEGAYEQYF.

This chain joins TRBV28 and TRBJ1-3; D not resolved. Trimming pared 6 bases from V and 0 bases from J, leaving 12 bases between. Germline V gene lookup returns CDR1 MDHEN and CDR2 SYDVKM. This CDR3 is built from 15 residues. CDR3 nucleotides: TGTGCCAGCAGGAGGACGGAAGGCTCTGGAAACACCATATATTTT. Translation gives CASRRTEGSGNTIYF.

The genes are TRBV7-9 and TRBJ1-3, with D maybe TRBD1 (5 bases). CDR3 length equals 17 residues. CDR1 is SEHNR and CDR2 is FQNEAQ in the germline V gene (reference sequence). The V end lost 5 bases, the J end lost 0 bases, and 17 bases lay between the germline ends. The CDR3, as DNA: TGTGCCAGCAGCCCCCCACCCCAGGGATTCTCTGGAAACACCATATATTTT. It translates to CASSPPPQGFSGNTIYF.

The chain joins TRBV19 to TRBJ1-2; D gene uncertain. V lost 7 bases, J lost 4 bases, and 16 bases lay in between. The germline gives CDR1 LNHDA, CDR2 SQIVND (reference sequence). This CDR3 is 14 amino acids long. CDR3: CASTPRGGFYGYTF. The DNA for the CDR3 is TGTGCCAGTACCCCGCGGGGAGGGTTCTATGGCTACACCTTC.

V is TRBV6-5 and J is TRBJ1-1; 7 bases line up with TRBD1. Germline trimming cut 2 bases from V and 4 bases from J; bases unmatched to any gene: 10. Germline V gene data show CDR1 as MNHEY and CDR2 as SVGAGI. The CDR3 is made up of 16 amino acids. The CDR3 DNA follows: TGTGCCAGCAGTTACGACCCAGGGGGTTCGGGCACTGAAGCTTTCTTT. Translating it yields CASSYDPGGSGTEAFF.

V gene TRBV19 combines with J gene TRBJ1-1; possible D gene TRBD1, 6 bases. CDR3 size: 13 residues. V was trimmed by 5 bases and J by 5 bases, leaving 12 bases between them. CDR1 is LNHDA and CDR2 is SQIVND in the germline V gene (reference sequence). The CDR3 sequence: CASSLLTGTEAFF. Here the CDR3 DNA reads TGTGCCAGTAGTCTACTTACAGGGACTGAAGCTTTCTTT.

This clone was seen a single time. The chain is built from TRBV7-9 and TRBJ1-1; D gene uncertain. Looked up from germline, CDR1 is SEHNR and CDR2 is FQNEAQ (reference sequence). Deletions cut 4 bases from V and 1 base from J, with 10 bases between. The CDR3 length is 14 residues. CDR3 DNA sequence: TGTGCCAGCAGCTCGACCATAGGGAACACTGAAGCTTTCTTT. Its translation is CASSSTIGNTEAFF.

The chain uses TRBV19 and TRBJ2-7; tentatively, D is TRBD1 (6 bases). Trimming took 8 bases from V and 2 from J, leaving 7 bases between them. CDR1 LNHDA and CDR2 SQIVND come from the germline V gene (reference sequence). The CDR3 has 11 residues. The CDR3 DNA sequence: TGTGCCAGTTCAGGGGCCTACGAGCAGTACTTC. It yields the protein CASSGAYEQYF.

V gene TRBV15 combines with J gene TRBJ1-6, with D unclear. CDR1 and CDR2 from the germline V gene are LNHNV and YYDKDF (reference sequence). The CDR3 loop spans 16 amino acids. V lost 0 bases and J lost 2, with 8 bases in between. The DNA of the CDR3 is TGTGCCACCAGCAGAGATCCGACAACCTATAATTCACCCCTCCACTTT. This gives the protein CATSRDPTTYNSPLHF.

This rearrangement joins TRBV15 to TRBJ2-1; the match to TRBD2 covers 11 bases. Germline CDR1 and CDR2: LNHNV and YYDKDF (reference sequence). The CDR3 has 14 residues. The V segment lost 9 bases and the J segment 5 bases; nucleotides outside the gene matches: 6. CDR3 DNA: TGTGCCACAGGACTAGCGGGTTCCAACAATGAGCAGTTCTTC. This encodes CATGLAGSNNEQFF.

This clone was picked up one time. V and J are TRBV28 and TRBJ2-7, with D unresolved. CDR3 size: 12 residues. V was cut by 6 bases and J by 8 bases, with 14 bases left in between. Looked up from germline, CDR1 is MDHEN and CDR2 is SYDVKM. CDR3 in amino acids: CASSREGRKQYF. The CDR3 nucleotides read TGTGCCAGCAGCCGCGAAGGGCGAAAGCAGTACTTC.